This is a list of T cell receptor beta chains from one sample in a study of CD8 T cells in cerebrospinal fluid in Alzheimer's disease. TCRdb re-called the 10x single-cell sequencing reads and catalogs CDR3 proteins one per entry, DNA excluded. The sample table sets out roughly 1,600 distinct CDR3 sequences. The specimen was cerebrospinal fluid. All receptors come from a human donor in good health. CDR3s include the opening cysteine and the closing phenylalanine or tryptophan. Clone size is stated in some rows and not others, as once, few, many or a class when expanded.

J gene: TRBJ2-7
clone size: medium-sized
V gene: TRBV18
CDR3 protein: CASSPLHRGSEQYF

J gene: TRBJ1-3
clone size: large
V gene: TRBV3-1
CDR3 protein: CASSQDPASGNTIYF

J gene: TRBJ2-3
clone size: -
V gene: TRBV25-1
CDR3 protein: CASSASGGAGDTQYF

J gene: TRBJ1-6
clone size: medium-sized
V gene: TRBV12-3/TRBV12-4
CDR3 protein: CASSLALRGGSPLHF

J gene: TRBJ1-4
clone size: medium-sized
V gene: TRBV12-3/TRBV12-4
CDR3 protein: CASTAGALKGKLFF

J gene: TRBJ2-1
clone size: medium-sized
V gene: TRBV12-3/TRBV12-4
CDR3 protein: CASSLGGTATNEQFF

J gene: TRBJ2-1
clone size: medium-sized
V gene: TRBV4-3
CDR3 protein: CASGEETGANEQFF

J gene: TRBJ2-7
clone size: medium-sized
V gene: TRBV7-9
CDR3 protein: CASSLGGTSAFSSYEQYF

J gene: TRBJ1-2
clone size: medium-sized
V gene: TRBV25-1
CDR3 protein: CASSESGVGYTF

J gene: TRBJ2-7
clone size: medium-sized
V gene: TRBV18
CDR3 protein: CASSPVPGNGEQYF

J gene: TRBJ1-2
clone size: medium-sized
V gene: TRBV20-1
CDR3 protein: CSARGLLSGTGIGDGYTF

J gene: TRBJ2-5
clone size: large
V gene: TRBV9
CDR3 protein: CASSPTTGGMVETQYF

J gene: TRBJ1-3
clone size: medium-sized
V gene: TRBV18
CDR3 protein: CASSRQWGKGNTIYF

J gene: TRBJ2-7
clone size: medium-sized
V gene: TRBV7-9
CDR3 protein: CASSLARGYEQYF

J gene: TRBJ2-3
clone size: medium-sized
V gene: TRBV20-1
CDR3 protein: CSARDLSGRALFADTQYF

J gene: TRBJ1-6
clone size: medium-sized
V gene: TRBV6-2/TRBV6-3
CDR3 protein: CASSYPGQSSYNSPLHF

J gene: TRBJ1-5
clone size: medium-sized
V gene: TRBV7-9
CDR3 protein: CASSLGGRTSGSQHF

J gene: TRBJ2-5
clone size: medium-sized
V gene: TRBV2
CDR3 protein: CASPTDRGRRETQYF

J gene: TRBJ2-3
clone size: -
V gene: TRBV30
CDR3 protein: CAWSVGTSGTTDTQYF

J gene: TRBJ1-1
clone size: medium-sized
V gene: TRBV19
CDR3 protein: CASSIGGWTGMNTEAFF

J gene: TRBJ1-1
clone size: medium-sized
V gene: TRBV7-9
CDR3 protein: CASSFPQGFGTEAFF

J gene: TRBJ1-1
clone size: medium-sized
V gene: TRBV7-8
CDR3 protein: CASSKGTANTEAFF

J gene: TRBJ1-5
clone size: medium-sized
V gene: TRBV6-6
CDR3 protein: CASSYEGVPNQPQHF

J gene: TRBJ2-3
clone size: medium-sized
V gene: TRBV27
CDR3 protein: CASSLGLAWDTQYF

J gene: TRBJ2-4
clone size: medium-sized
V gene: TRBV5-5
CDR3 protein: CASSLGSRDEGIQYF

J gene: TRBJ1-5
clone size: medium-sized
V gene: TRBV7-9
CDR3 protein: CASSPGGRGNQPQHF

J gene: TRBJ2-1
clone size: large
V gene: TRBV18
CDR3 protein: CASSPNGQGYNEQFF

J gene: TRBJ1-5
clone size: medium-sized
V gene: TRBV2
CDR3 protein: CASSTGQGYQPQHF

J gene: TRBJ1-2
clone size: medium-sized
V gene: TRBV6-5
CDR3 protein: CASLGNYGYTF

J gene: TRBJ1-2
clone size: medium-sized
V gene: TRBV12-3/TRBV12-4
CDR3 protein: CASSALRTGRPNYGYTF

J gene: TRBJ1-2
clone size: -
V gene: TRBV15
CDR3 protein: CATSRGGDYGYTF

J gene: TRBJ1-5
clone size: medium-sized
V gene: TRBV5-6
CDR3 protein: CASSLEGMGPQHF

J gene: TRBJ1-5
clone size: medium-sized
V gene: TRBV28
CDR3 protein: CASVPGGSNQPQHF

J gene: TRBJ2-1
clone size: medium-sized
V gene: TRBV12-5
CDR3 protein: CASGLGVKIDEQFF

J gene: TRBJ2-7
clone size: medium-sized
V gene: TRBV20-1
CDR3 protein: CSVPRAFSYEQYF